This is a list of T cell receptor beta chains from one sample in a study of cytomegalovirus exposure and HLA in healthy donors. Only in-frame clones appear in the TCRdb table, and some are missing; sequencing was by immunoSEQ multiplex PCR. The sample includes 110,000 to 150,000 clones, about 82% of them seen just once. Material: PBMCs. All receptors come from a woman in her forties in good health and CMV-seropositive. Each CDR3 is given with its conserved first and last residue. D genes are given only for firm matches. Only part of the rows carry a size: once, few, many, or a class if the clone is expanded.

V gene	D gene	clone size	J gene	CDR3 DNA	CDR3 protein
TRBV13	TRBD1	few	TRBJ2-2	TGTGCCAGCAGCGCTAGACAGGGGGCGCGAAACACCGGGGAGCTGTTTTTT	CASSARQGARNTGELFF
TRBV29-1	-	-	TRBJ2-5	TGCAGCGCCCTGGTCCGGGTGGGAGAGACCCAGTACTTC	CSALVRVGETQYF
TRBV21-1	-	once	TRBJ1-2	TGTGCCAGCATAGGCGGTAACTATGGCTACACCTTC	CASIGGNYGYTF
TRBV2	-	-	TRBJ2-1	TGTGCCAGCAGTGAACTCAGGCCTCTATCCTACAATGAGCAGTTCTTC	CASSELRPLSYNEQFF
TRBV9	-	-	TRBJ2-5	TGTGCCAGCAGCGTAGCTGCGGGCGGGCAAGAGACCCAGTACTTC	CASSVAAGGQETQYF
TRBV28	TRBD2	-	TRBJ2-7	TGTGCCAGCAGCCCCACCCGACTAGCGTACCCCTACGAGCAGTACTTC	CASSPTRLAYPYEQYF
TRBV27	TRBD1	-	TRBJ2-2	TGTGCCAGCAGTTTATTCCAGGGGGCTTCCGGGGAGCTGTTTTTT	CASSLFQGASGELFF
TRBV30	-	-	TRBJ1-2	TGTGCCTGGAGTGTACAGGGAGGGATCGCCTATGGCTACACCTTC	CAWSVQGGIAYGYTF
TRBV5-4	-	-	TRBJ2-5	TGTGCCAGCAGCTTGGATGTCAGTCCGCAAGAGACCCAGTACTTC	CASSLDVSPQETQYF
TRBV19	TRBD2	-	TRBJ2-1	TGTGCCAGTAGGAAGGGGGGACGAGCGGGAGTGGCCAATGAGCAGTTCTTC	CASRKGGRAGVANEQFF
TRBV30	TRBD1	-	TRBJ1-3	TGTGCCTGGAGTGTGGACAGGGGGGCGTTAAACACCATATATTTT	CAWSVDRGALNTIYF
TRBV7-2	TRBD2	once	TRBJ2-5	TGTGCCAGCAGCTTAGCGGGAGGGAGGGAGACCCAGTACTTC	CASSLAGGRETQYF
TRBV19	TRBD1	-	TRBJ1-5	TGTGCCAGTAGTTTGGGACAGCATGTAAGTGGGCCCCAGCATTTT	CASSLGQHVSGPQHF
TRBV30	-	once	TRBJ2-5	TGTGCCTGGAAGAGTGGTAAGACCCAGTACTTC	CAWKSGKTQYF
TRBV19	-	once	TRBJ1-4	TGTGCCAGTAGTATGGCTGCAACTAATGAAAAACTGTTTTTT	CASSMAATNEKLFF
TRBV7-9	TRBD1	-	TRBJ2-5	TGTGCCAGCAGCTTAGCGGTACAGGGGAGTCTAGAGACCCAGTACTTC	CASSLAVQGSLETQYF